The 7 T cell receptor beta chains reported below all come from one sample, sequenced in a study of OX40 agonist ivuxolimab in advanced cancers. TCRdb's copy holds only in-frame clones and misses some; the assay was immunoSEQ multiplex PCR. The data show around 64,000 clones, 80% to 85% seen once. Sequenced material: CD4+ or CD8+ T cells sorted from blood, taken in a trial of the OX40 agonist ivuxolimab. The receptor source for this set is an adult with an advanced solid tumor such as melanoma, head and neck, liver or kidney cancer.

A single count supports this clone. The chain combines TRBV6-1 with TRBJ1-3; D gene ambiguous. The germline CDR1 and CDR2 sequences are MNHNS and SASEGT. CDR3 size: 16 residues. V gave up 0 bases and J gave up 5 bases, with 14 bases separating them. In DNA form, the CDR3 reads TGTGCCAGCAGTGAAGCTTGGACGAGCACTCGAAACACCATATATTTT. It codes for CASSEAWTSTRNTIYF.

This clone was picked up one time. The chain links TRBV4-3 to TRBJ2-1; the match to TRBD2 covers 10 bases. The CDR3 extends over 15 amino acids. Germline loops: CDR1 LGHNA, CDR2 YSLEER. V trimming: 2 bases; J trimming: 9 bases; junction bases outside the gene matches: 7. DNA for the CDR3: TGCGCCAGCAGCCAACCTAGCGGGGGACGGGTTGAGCAGTTCTTC. It translates to CASSQPSGGRVEQFF.

This chain links TRBV7-2 with TRBJ2-2; 7 nucleotides match TRBD2. Germline CDR1 SGHTA, CDR2 FQGNSA. This CDR3 spans 15 amino acids. V lost 5 bases and J lost 7; bases outside the gene matches: 10. CDR3 protein: CASSQGGRRGGELFF. The CDR3, as DNA: TGTGCCAGCAGCCAGGGCGGGAGAAGGGGCGGGGAGCTGTTTTTT.

The rearrangement links TRBV5-1 to TRBJ2-1; no firm D call. This CDR3 spans 14 amino acids. CDR1 SGHRS and CDR2 YFSETQ come from the germline V gene. V lost 3 bases to trimming and J lost 3 bases, with 10 bases between them. The CDR3 DNA is TGCGCCAGCAGCTCTGATCCACACTACAATGAGCAGTTCTTC. This sequence encodes CASSSDPHYNEQFF.

The chain has TRBV5-8 and TRBJ2-1; 14 nucleotides match TRBD2. CDR1 is SGHTS, CDR2 YDEGEE, per germline. The CDR3 length is 15 residues. The V segment lost 8 bases and the J segment 7 bases; nucleotides outside the gene matches: 8. The CDR3 loop is CASATSGRAGNEQFF. DNA for the CDR3: TGTGCCAGTGCGACTAGCGGGAGGGCCGGGAATGAGCAGTTCTTC.

The chain uses TRBV5-6 and TRBJ2-5; D might be TRBD2 (6 bases). Germline V gene data show CDR1 as SGHDT and CDR2 as YYEEEE. This CDR3 has 14 residues. V shed 2 bases and J shed 2 bases, with 10 bases lying between them. In DNA form, the CDR3 reads TGTGCCAGCAGCTTATTGGGGACTCAAGAGACCCAGTACTTC. It yields the protein CASSLLGTQETQYF.

The chain has TRBV28 and TRBJ1-2, with D perhaps TRBD1 (6 bases). The CDR3 is made up of 15 amino acids. With 3 bases removed from V and 2 bases from J, the gap between germline ends came to 13 bases. From germline, CDR1 is MDHEN and CDR2 SYDVKM. CDR3: CASSLRGGANYGYTF. CDR3 nucleotide sequence: TGTGCCAGCAGTTTGAGGGGGGGCGCGAACTATGGCTACACCTTC.